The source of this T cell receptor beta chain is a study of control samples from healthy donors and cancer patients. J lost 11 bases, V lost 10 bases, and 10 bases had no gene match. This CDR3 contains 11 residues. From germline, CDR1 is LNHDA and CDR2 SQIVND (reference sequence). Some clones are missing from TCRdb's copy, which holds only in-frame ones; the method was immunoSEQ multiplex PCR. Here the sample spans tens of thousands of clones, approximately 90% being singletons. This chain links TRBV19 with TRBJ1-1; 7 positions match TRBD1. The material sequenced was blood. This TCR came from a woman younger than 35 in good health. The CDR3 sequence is CATRGGGNAFF. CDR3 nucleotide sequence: TGTGCCACCCGGGGAGGGGGCAACGCTTTCTTT.